Presented here are 16 T cell receptor beta chains from one specimen sequenced in a study of tumor and adjacent non-tumor tissue in lung cancer. The library came from three nested PCR rounds adapted from ARM-PCR protocols. TCRdb fed the multiplex PCR reads into MiXCR, producing one record per CDR3 protein. This table has 65,000 to 90,000 distinct CDR3 sequences, around 86% appearing once. No cell sorting was done before RNA was extracted from the tissue. The sequenced material came from lung tumor tissue. Every receptor here comes from a woman between 50 and 59 years old with non-small cell lung cancer.

The gene calls are TRBV20-1 and TRBJ2-7, with D unresolved. The CDR3 runs to 14 residues. With 3 bases removed from V and 3 bases from J, the gap between germline ends came to 15 bases. From germline, CDR1 is DFQATT and CDR2 SNEGSKA (reference sequence). CDR3 coding DNA: TGCAGTGCTAGGGGGTCGGGTAGGCTCTACGAGCAGTACTTC. It is translated as CSARGSGRLYEQYF.

On this clonotype: Germline and junction disagree at one end, which may indicate a read error. The V and J genes are TRBV11-2 and TRBJ1-2, with D uncertain. CDR1 is SGHAT and CDR2 is FQNNGV in the germline V gene. The CDR3 is 13 amino acids. CDR3 in DNA: TGTGTCAGCAGCCAGTTCACCAACTATGGCTACACCTTC. Translated, it gives CVSSQFTNYGYTF.

As to this clonotype: The conserved closing phenylalanine or tryptophan is absent in this CDR3, likely reflecting a read error. V and J are TRBV11-2 and TRBJ2-1; TRBD1 agrees at 9 bases. Germline loops: CDR1 SGHAT, CDR2 FQNNGV. This CDR3 has 13 amino acids. Trimming at V came to 3 bases and at J to 6 bases, leaving 0 bases not matched to a gene. Written as DNA, the CDR3 is TGTGCCAGCAGCTTGGACAGGGGCAATGAGCAGTTCTAC. Translation: CASSLDRGNEQFY.

As concerns this clonotype: One end of the junction is discordant with germline, which a read error may explain. The rearrangement uses TRBV4-1 and TRBJ1-1; D remains ambiguous. The V gene's germline CDR1 is MGHRA and CDR2 YSYEKL. This CDR3 is built from 16 residues. CDR3 loop: CVSSQDPYKASIEAFF. CDR3 nucleotide sequence: TGCGTCAGCAGCCAAGATCCATACAAGGCAAGCATTGAAGCTTTCTTT.

With respect to this clonotype: The junction departs from the called germline gene at one end, perhaps through a read error. The chain employs TRBV5-6 and TRBJ2-5; 9 bases match TRBD2. CDR1 and CDR2 from the germline V gene are SGHDT and YYEEEE. The CDR3 consists of 13 residues. CDR3 bases: TGTGTCAGCAACTTCGGGACTAGCGAGACCCAGTACTTC. Amino acids: CVSNFGTSETQYF.

As concerns this clonotype: A junction end diverges from the germline sequence, so it may reflect a read error. This chain uses TRBV14 with TRBJ2-1, with D perhaps TRBD2 (6 bases). Germline loops: CDR1 SGHDN, CDR2 FVKESK. The CDR3 contains 17 residues. The CDR3 sequence: CASSPDIAGTRADEQFF. DNA for the CDR3: TGTGCCAGCAGCCCTGATATAGCCGGGACTCGCGCCGATGAGCAATTCTTC.

Concerning this clonotype: With a much larger clone just one base away, this may be a read error. The genes are TRBV7-7 and TRBJ2-1; D unclear. The CDR3 runs to 13 residues. CDR1 is SSHAT, CDR2 FNYEAQ, per germline (reference sequence). The CDR3 nucleotides read TGTGCTAGCAGCTTAGGGCACTACAATGAGGAGTTCTTC. Translation gives CASSLGHYNEEFF. The full variable domain, rest sourced from reference TRBV7-7 and TRBJ2-1, is GAGVSQSPRYKVTKRGQDVTLRCDPISSHATLYWYQQALGQGPEFLTYFNYEAQPDKSGLPSDRFSAERPEGSISTLTIQRTEQRDSAMYRCASSLGHYNEEFFGPGTRLTVL.

The rearrangement joins TRBV6-1 to TRBJ1-1; maybe TRBD1 (5 bases). The germline V gene has CDR1 MNHNS and CDR2 SASEGT. CDR3 length: 14 residues. Trimming stripped 10 bases from V and 7 bases from J, with 22 bases between. The CDR3 spells CAISFDRAPFEAFF. The CDR3 nucleotides are TGTGCCATCAGCTTTGACAGAGCTCCATTTGAAGCTTTCTTT.

On this clonotype itself: At one end, the junction sequence differs from germline, possibly due to a read error. The chain has TRBV10-2 and TRBJ1-1; the D gene is possibly TRBD1 (6 bases). The CDR3 runs 15 residues. Per the germline V gene, CDR1 is WSHSY and CDR2 is SAAADI. CDR3 sequence (DNA): TGTGCCAGCATAACGACAGGCGTCATGAACACTGAAGCTTTCTTT. This translates into CASITTGVMNTEAFF.

J is TRBJ2-3 and V is TRBV4-1, with D perhaps matching TRBD1 or TRBD2 (5 bases each). Germline V lookup: CDR1 MGHRA, CDR2 YSYEKL. V lost 1 base and J 7 bases, leaving 12 bases between the germline ends. The CDR3 length is 14 residues. CDR3 protein: CASSQAERTNTQYF. The CDR3, as DNA: TGCGCCAGCAGCCAAGCTGAGCGGACAAATACGCAGTATTTT.

The V call is TRBV4-1, the J call TRBJ1-1; D possibly corresponds to TRBD1 (5 bases). There are 16 residues in the CDR3. The germline V gene has CDR1 MGHRA and CDR2 YSYEKL. Trimming removed 0 bases at V and 2 bases at J, with 13 bases between. The CDR3 DNA sequence: TGCGCCAGCAGCCAAGATCGTCACAGGACTAACACTGAAGCTTTCTTT. Translated, it gives CASSQDRHRTNTEAFF.

Details on this clonotype: One end of the junction is discordant with germline, which a read error may explain. V is TRBV4-1 and J is TRBJ2-7; 8 nucleotides agree with TRBD2. The CDR3 extends over 17 amino acids. Germline assignment: CDR1 MGHRA and CDR2 YSYEKL. CDR3 sequence reads: CASSQVRRTSGRVEQYF. The CDR3 coding sequence is TGCGCCAGTAGCCAAGTTAGGAGGACCAGCGGGAGAGTCGAGCAGTACTTC.

The chain carries TRBV6-5 and TRBJ1-3; a weak D match, TRBD1 (5 bases). The germline V gene has CDR1 MNHEY and CDR2 SVGAGI. The CDR3 spans 15 residues. Written as DNA, the CDR3 is TGTGTTAGCAGAGGCGACAGCCGCGCTGGAAACACCATATATTTT. Amino acid sequence: CVSRGDSRAGNTIYF.

The chain joins TRBV2 to TRBJ2-2; 8 bases are shared with TRBD2. This CDR3 has 15 amino acids. V gave up 6 bases and J gave up 1 base; unmatched junction bases: 4. Per germline, CDR1 SNHLY and CDR2 FYNNEI. The CDR3, as DNA: TGTGCCAGCAGGACCGGGACTAGGAACACCGGGGAGCTGTTTTTT. This gives the protein CASRTGTRNTGELFF.

Points on this clonotype: Since no conserved phenylalanine or tryptophan closes the CDR3, a read error is the likely cause. The V call is TRBV4-1, the J call TRBJ1-2; D is unclear. Germline V lookup: CDR1 MGHRA, CDR2 YSYEKL. Trimming pared 6 bases from V and 8 bases from J, leaving 16 bases between. This CDR3 comprises 13 residues. CDR3 amino acids: CASREASSSGYTL. CDR3 bases: TGCGCCAGCAGGGAGGCTAGTTCGAGCGGCTACACCTTA.

This clonotype has ten or more counts. This chain uses TRBV24-1 with TRBJ2-3; maybe TRBD2 (6 bases). The CDR3 is 16 residues long. Looked up from germline, CDR1 is KGHDR and CDR2 is SFDVKD. The V and J ends lost 1 base and 1 base respectively, with 11 bases between them. The CDR3, as DNA: TGTGCCACCAGTGATTTAGCAGGCGGGGGCACAGATACGCAGTATTTT. This gives the protein CATSDLAGGGTDTQYF.